The 21 T cell receptor beta chains below come from one sample, sequenced in a study of T-cell reconstitution after alpha-beta-depleted transplantation in children. The library targeted TCRbeta and was prepared with unique molecular identifiers. TCRdb re-analysed the PCR reads in MiXCR, keeping a single row per CDR3 protein. The table records about 98,000 distinct CDR3 sequences, less than 25% of them present only once. The starting material was PBMCs, obtained before TCRalphabeta/CD19-depleted stem cell transplant. The receptors were sampled from a boy aged 2 to 9 with acute lymphoblastic leukemia, due to receive a stem cell transplant.

The chain uses TRBV9 and TRBJ2-5, with 8 bases that match TRBD2. Germline V gene sequence: CDR1 SGDLS, CDR2 YYNGEE. Losses at the gene ends were 3 bases for V and 5 bases for J; bases not matched to a gene: 9. This CDR3 spans 15 amino acids. CDR3 bases: TGTGCCAGCAGCGCTACTAGCGGAGTCTTTGAGACCCAGTACTTC. Amino acids: CASSATSGVFETQYF.

This clonotype was counted a few times. The rearrangement uses TRBV27 and TRBJ2-5; a possible D gene is TRBD2 (6 bases). Trimming removed 1 base from V and 7 bases from J, with 13 bases in between. Germline loops: CDR1 MNHEY, CDR2 SMNVEV (reference sequence). CDR3 size: 14 residues. CDR3 DNA: TGTGCCAGCAGTTTATTAGCGGAGGGGCGGACCCAGTACTTC. This codes for CASSLLAEGRTQYF.

This clonotype was observed a few times. V gene TRBV3-1 combines with J gene TRBJ1-2; D gene ambiguous. Trimming left V 4 bases short and J 7 bases short, with 10 bases between. CDR3 size: 12 residues. CDR1 and CDR2 from the germline V gene are LGHDT and YNNKEL (reference sequence). CDR3 region: CASSRAGGGYTF. CDR3 sequence (DNA): TGTGCCAGCAGCCGGGCTGGAGGTGGCTACACCTTC.

The rearrangement uses TRBV19 and TRBJ1-2; D is unclear. Deletions cut 5 bases from V and 4 bases from J, with 11 bases between. The CDR3 runs 13 residues. Germline values: CDR1 LNHDA, CDR2 SQIVND (reference sequence). The chain's CDR3 is CASSSVGGYGYTF. The CDR3 DNA follows: TGTGCCAGTAGTTCCGTCGGTGGCTATGGCTACACCTTC.

V usage is TRBV10-3 and J usage is TRBJ2-3, with D tentatively TRBD2 (5 bases). V lost 4 bases and J 5 bases, leaving 16 bases between the germline ends. CDR1 and CDR2 from the germline V gene are ENHRY and SYGVKD. The CDR3 sequence is 15 residues long. The CDR3 sequence is CAISAGSARRDTQYF. DNA for the CDR3: TGTGCCATCAGTGCCGGTAGCGCCCGGCGAGATACGCAGTATTTT.

The J gene is TRBJ1-4, the V gene TRBV15; D is possibly TRBD1 (6 bases). The germline V gene encodes CDR1 LNHNV and CDR2 YYDKDF (reference sequence). The CDR3 covers 15 residues. The V and J ends lost 5 bases and 5 bases respectively, with 15 bases between them. The CDR3 DNA sequence: TGTGCCACCAGCCGCGATCGACAGGAGAATGAAAAACTGTTTTTT. Protein product: CATSRDRQENEKLFF.

This clonotype was seen more than once but under ten times. Written as DNA, the CDR3 is TGTGCCAGCAGTTTCCCCGCGGAGGGGAGTGAGCAGTTCTTC. Protein product: CASSFPAEGSEQFF. The V and J genes are TRBV27 and TRBJ2-1; perhaps TRBD2 as D (6 bases). This CDR3 is built from 14 residues. Germline CDR1 is MNHEY and CDR2 is SMNVEV (reference sequence). Trimming pared 3 bases from V and 9 bases from J, leaving 15 bases between.

This clonotype came up a few times. This rearrangement joins TRBV29-1 to TRBJ2-3; 8 bases map to TRBD2. The germline V gene encodes CDR1 SQVTM and CDR2 ANQGSEA. J was trimmed by 0 bases and V by 5 bases; bases with no gene match: 10. The CDR3 runs 16 residues. The CDR3 reads CSVRTSGGGSTDTQYF. The CDR3 nucleotides read TGCAGCGTTCGCACTAGCGGAGGGGGTAGCACAGATACGCAGTATTTT.

This chain uses TRBV7-8 with TRBJ2-5; 7 nucleotides match TRBD1. The CDR3 extends over 15 amino acids. The V gene's germline CDR1 is SGHVS and CDR2 FQNEAQ. V lost 1 base, J lost 10 bases, and 12 bases stayed unmatched. The CDR3 nucleotides read TGTGCCAGCAGCTTAGGTTGGGGACAGTTCTACGACCAGTACTTC. Translated: CASSLGWGQFYDQYF.

The chain links TRBV7-2 to TRBJ2-2; D call uncertain. CDR3 length: 15 residues. V lost 2 bases, J lost 1 base, and 8 bases lay in between. Germline loops: CDR1 SGHTA, CDR2 FQGNSA. The CDR3 protein is CASSLSAGNTGELFF. In DNA, the CDR3 is TGTGCCAGCAGCTTATCCGCAGGGAACACCGGGGAGCTGTTTTTT.

This rearrangement joins TRBV11-2 to TRBJ2-7, with 8 bases that match TRBD2. This CDR3 contains 15 residues. Germline values: CDR1 SGHAT, CDR2 FQNNGV. V shed 6 bases and J 3 bases; nucleotides not matched to a gene: 10. Written as DNA, the CDR3 is TGTGCCAGCAGGGCTACTAGCGGAGGCCTCTACGAGCAGTACTTC. It yields the protein CASRATSGGLYEQYF.

The CDR3 DNA is TGTGCCACCAGTGACCCTCCGGGCGGGAAAAGTAATACGCAGTATTTT. It codes for CATSDPPGGKSNTQYF. The chain joins TRBV24-1 to TRBJ2-3, with D maybe TRBD2 (6 bases). V lost 4 bases, J lost 7 bases, and 20 bases lay in between. There are 16 residues in the CDR3. The germline CDR1 and CDR2 sequences are KGHDR and SFDVKD.

This clonotype was detected many times. The chain employs TRBV5-6 and TRBJ2-7, with a tentative D call TRBD2 (6 bases). The CDR3 runs to 18 residues. Per germline, CDR1 SGHDT and CDR2 YYEEEE. V lost 3 bases and J 2 bases, leaving 24 bases between the germline ends. In DNA form, the CDR3 reads TGTGCCAGCAGCTGGGCGGGGTCTACCGTCAATCTCCCCTACGAGCAGTACTTC. It translates to CASSWAGSTVNLPYEQYF.

This clonotype was seen only a few times. V and J are TRBV7-9 and TRBJ2-5; 8 positions agree with TRBD1. The germline CDR1 and CDR2 sequences are SEHNR and FQNEAQ (reference sequence). Trimming at V came to 6 bases and at J to 2 bases, leaving 11 bases not matched to a gene. This CDR3 contains 16 residues. CDR3 bases: TGTGCCAGCAGTCCATCTACAGGGGGGCCGCAAGAGACCCAGTACTTC. It translates to CASSPSTGGPQETQYF. The full variable domain, in which reference TRBV7-9 and TRBJ2-5 provide the parts outside the CDR3, is DTGVSQNPRHKITKRGQNVTFRCDPISEHNRLYWYRQTLGQGPEFLTYFQNEAQLEKSRLLSDRFSAERPKGSFSTLEIQRTEQGDSAMYLCASSPSTGGPQETQYFGPGTRLLVL.

The chain employs TRBV20-1 and TRBJ1-6; D not resolved. The CDR3 extends over 18 amino acids. V shed 2 bases and J shed 1 base, with 18 bases lying between them. CDR1 is DFQATT and CDR2 is SNEGSKA in the germline V gene (reference sequence). CDR3 bases: TGCAGTGCTAGACCTCAATGGGGAATTGGATCCTATAATTCACCCCTCCACTTT. Its protein product is CSARPQWGIGSYNSPLHF.

The V call is TRBV7-3, the J call TRBJ2-1, with 9 bases fitting TRBD2. This CDR3 has 16 residues. Losses at the gene ends were 5 bases for V and 7 bases for J; bases not matched to a gene: 12. Germline loops: CDR1 SGHTA, CDR2 FQGTGA. CDR3 region: CASSTGGGLAGNEQFF. CDR3 nucleotide sequence: TGTGCCAGCAGCACTGGGGGGGGCCTAGCGGGGAATGAGCAGTTCTTC.

This clonotype has a single count. V gene TRBV28 combines with J gene TRBJ1-1, with D tentatively TRBD1 (5 bases). V gave up 2 bases and J gave up 4 bases, with 14 bases separating them. Germline values: CDR1 MDHEN, CDR2 SYDVKM. This CDR3 has 15 residues. The CDR3 nucleotides read TGTGCCAGCAGTTTAGGCGGGGCGGGGGTCACTGAAGCTTTCTTT. This gives the protein CASSLGGAGVTEAFF.

The rearrangement joins TRBV6-1 to TRBJ1-3; the D is unclear. Germline CDR1 is MNHNS and CDR2 is SASEGT. CDR3 length equals 13 residues. The V end lost 6 bases, the J end lost 2 bases, and 8 bases lay between the germline ends. The CDR3 reads CASSPEAGNTIYF. CDR3 DNA: TGTGCCAGCAGCCCCGAGGCTGGAAACACCATATATTTT.

This clonotype was found a few times. The chain uses TRBV20-1 and TRBJ2-7; D remains unclear. The V end was cut by 0 bases, the J end by 3 bases, with 9 bases between. Germline V gene sequence: CDR1 DFQATT, CDR2 SNEGSKA (reference sequence). This CDR3 contains 13 residues. CDR3 nucleotide sequence: TGCAGTGCTAGAGATGGTGGCATCTACGAGCAGTACTTC. Translated: CSARDGGIYEQYF.

The chain combines TRBV21-1 with TRBJ2-1; TRBD2 is the table's D call and was not checked against the DNA. TRBV21-1 is termed a pseudogene. This CDR3 has 13 residues. CDR3 sequence reads: CASSKQGHNEQFF. In nucleotides, the CDR3 is TGTGCCAGCAGCAAACAGGGCCACAATGAGCAGTTCTTC.

The chain links TRBV7-2 to TRBJ2-7; D is undetermined. V lost 4 bases and J lost 6, with 10 bases in between. CDR3 length equals 12 residues. Germline CDR1 SGHTA, CDR2 FQGNSA. The DNA for the CDR3 is TGTGCCAGCAGCTACGGGTCCCGCGAGCAGTACTTC. This gives the protein CASSYGSREQYF.